This record concerns one T cell receptor beta chain sequence. What it binds is not known. Time point described: cycle 4 day 1 (C4D1), after less than seven weeks of nivolumab. Relapses following autologous stem cell transplantation were seen in all patients, with brentuximab vedotin exposure varying. The entry originates in a study of PD-1 blockade in classical Hodgkin lymphoma. Whole-study findings and limits: In newly diagnosed patients, baseline TCR diversity was reportedly below that of healthy donors. It was among complete responders that baseline diversity resembled that of newly diagnosed patients. Nivolumab starters within 1 year of ASCT were excluded. Factors driving the repertoire differences, possibly disease activity or prior therapy, remain undefined.

Some clones are missing from TCRdb's copy, which holds only in-frame ones; the method was immunoSEQ multiplex PCR. The repertoire holds over 60,000 clones, with 85% to 95% as singletons. This TCR was sampled from a human donor with classical Hodgkin lymphoma. Sequenced material: peripheral blood mononuclear cells (PBMCs), taken before the fourth cycle of nivolumab.

CDR3 protein: CASSRLAGGNYEQYF. The CDR3 DNA sequence: TGTGCCAGCAGCCGACTAGCTGGGGGCAACTACGAGCAGTACTTC. The V call is TRBV7-2, the J call TRBJ2-7; tentative D call: TRBD2 (7 bases). Germline V gene lookup returns CDR1 SGHTA and CDR2 FQGNSA. This CDR3 is 15 amino acids long. V was pared by 5 bases and J by 3 bases, with 17 bases between.